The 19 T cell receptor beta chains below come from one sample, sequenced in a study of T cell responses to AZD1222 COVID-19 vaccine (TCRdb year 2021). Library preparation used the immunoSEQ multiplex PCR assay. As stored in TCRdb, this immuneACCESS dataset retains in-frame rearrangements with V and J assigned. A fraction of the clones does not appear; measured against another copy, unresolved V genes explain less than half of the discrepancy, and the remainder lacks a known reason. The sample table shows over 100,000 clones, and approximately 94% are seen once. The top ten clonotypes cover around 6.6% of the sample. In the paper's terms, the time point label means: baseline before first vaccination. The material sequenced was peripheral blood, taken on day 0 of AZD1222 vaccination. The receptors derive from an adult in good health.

The CDR3 spells CASRERDRSYGYTF. DNA for the CDR3: TGTGCCAGCAGGGAGAGGGACAGGAGCTATGGCTACACCTTC. The chain uses TRBV6-5 and TRBJ1-2; 8 nucleotides align to TRBD1. V gave up 6 bases and J gave up 4 bases; unmatched junction bases: 7. This CDR3 is 14 amino acids long. Germline CDR1 and CDR2: MNHEY and SVGAGI.

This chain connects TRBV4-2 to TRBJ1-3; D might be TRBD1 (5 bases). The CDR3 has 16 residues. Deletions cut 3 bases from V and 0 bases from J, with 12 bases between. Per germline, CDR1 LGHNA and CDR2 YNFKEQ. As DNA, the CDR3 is TGTGCCAGCAGCCAGGGGCGGGAGCTCTCTGGAAACACCATATATTTT. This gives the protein CASSQGRELSGNTIYF.

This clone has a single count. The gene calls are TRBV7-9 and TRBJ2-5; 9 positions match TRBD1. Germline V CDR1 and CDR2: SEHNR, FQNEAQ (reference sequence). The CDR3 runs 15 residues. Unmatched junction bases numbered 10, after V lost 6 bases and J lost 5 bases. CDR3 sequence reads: CASSRTGTGIETQYF. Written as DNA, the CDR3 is TGTGCCAGCAGTCGTACCGGGACAGGGATCGAGACCCAGTACTTC.

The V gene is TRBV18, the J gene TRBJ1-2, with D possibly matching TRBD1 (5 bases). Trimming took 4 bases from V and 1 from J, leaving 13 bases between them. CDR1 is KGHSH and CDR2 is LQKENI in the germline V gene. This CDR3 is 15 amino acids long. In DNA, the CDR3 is TGTGCCAGCTCACAATTCGTAGGGGATAACTATGGCTACACCTTC. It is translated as CASSQFVGDNYGYTF.

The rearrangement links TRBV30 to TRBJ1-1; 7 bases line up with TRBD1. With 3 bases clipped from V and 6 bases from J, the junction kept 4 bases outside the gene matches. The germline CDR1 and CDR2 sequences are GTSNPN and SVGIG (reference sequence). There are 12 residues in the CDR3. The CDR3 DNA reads TGTGCCTGGAGGATGACAGGGTCTGAAGCTTTCTTT. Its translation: CAWRMTGSEAFF.

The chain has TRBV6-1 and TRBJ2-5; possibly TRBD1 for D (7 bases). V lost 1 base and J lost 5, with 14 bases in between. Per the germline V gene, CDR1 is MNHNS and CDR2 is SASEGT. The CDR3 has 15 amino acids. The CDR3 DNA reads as TGTGCCAGCAGTGAAGGACAGGGAGGAGGGGAGACCCAGTACTTC. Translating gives CASSEGQGGGETQYF.

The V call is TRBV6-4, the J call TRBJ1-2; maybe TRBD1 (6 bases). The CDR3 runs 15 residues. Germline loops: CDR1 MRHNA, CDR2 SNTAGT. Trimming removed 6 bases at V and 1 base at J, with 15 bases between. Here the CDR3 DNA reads TGTGCCAGCAGGGTTCAGGGGAGGAATAACTATGGCTACACCTTC. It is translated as CASRVQGRNNYGYTF.

In DNA form, the CDR3 reads TGTGCCAGCAGGGGTCTCCAGGACATTCAGTACTTC. Its translation: CASRGLQDIQYF. The chain employs TRBV2 and TRBJ2-4; D is ambiguous. The V and J ends lost 6 bases and 8 bases respectively, with 11 bases between them. There are 12 residues in the CDR3. Germline V lookup: CDR1 SNHLY, CDR2 FYNNEI.

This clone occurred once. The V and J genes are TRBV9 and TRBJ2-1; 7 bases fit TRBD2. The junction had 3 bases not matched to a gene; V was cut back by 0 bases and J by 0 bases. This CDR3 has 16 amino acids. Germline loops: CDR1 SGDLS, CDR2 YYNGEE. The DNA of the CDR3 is TGTGCCAGCAGCGTAGACGGGAGGAACTCCTACAATGAGCAGTTCTTC. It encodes CASSVDGRNSYNEQFF. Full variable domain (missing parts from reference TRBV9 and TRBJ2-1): DSGVTQTPKHLITATGQRVTLRCSPRSGDLSVYWYQQSLDQGLQFLIQYYNGEERAKGNILERFSAQQFPDLHSELNLSSLELGDSALYFCASSVDGRNSYNEQFFGPGTRLTVL.

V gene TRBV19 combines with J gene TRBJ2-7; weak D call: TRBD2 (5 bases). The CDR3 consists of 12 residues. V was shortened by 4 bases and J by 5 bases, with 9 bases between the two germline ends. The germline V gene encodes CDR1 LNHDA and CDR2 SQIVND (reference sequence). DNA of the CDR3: TGTGCCAGTAGTAACAGCGGAGACGAGCAGTACTTC. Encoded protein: CASSNSGDEQYF. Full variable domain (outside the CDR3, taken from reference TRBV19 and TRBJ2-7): DGGITQSPKYLFRKEGQNVTLSCEQNLNHDAMYWYRQDPGQGLRLIYYSQIVNDFQKGDIAEGYSVSREKKESFPLTVTSAQKNPTAFYLCASSNSGDEQYFGPGTRLTVT.

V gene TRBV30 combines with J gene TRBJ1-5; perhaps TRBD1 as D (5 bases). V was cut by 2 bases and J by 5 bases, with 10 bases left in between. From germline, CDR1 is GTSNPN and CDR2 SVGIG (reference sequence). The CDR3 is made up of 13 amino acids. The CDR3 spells CAWSSGGDQPQHF. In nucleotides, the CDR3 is TGTGCCTGGAGTTCGGGGGGGGATCAGCCCCAGCATTTT. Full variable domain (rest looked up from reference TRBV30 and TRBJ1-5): SQTIHQWPATLVQPVGSPLSLECTVEGTSNPNLYWYRQAAGRGLQLLFYSVGIGQISSEVPQNLSASRPQDRQFILSSKKLLLSDSGFYLCAWSSGGDQPQHFGDGTRLSIL.

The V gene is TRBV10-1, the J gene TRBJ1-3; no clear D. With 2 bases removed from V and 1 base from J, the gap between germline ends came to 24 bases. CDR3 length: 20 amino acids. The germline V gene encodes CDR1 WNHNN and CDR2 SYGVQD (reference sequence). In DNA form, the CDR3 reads TGCGCCAGCAGTGAGCCTGAGACAAGAAACCTTTTCGAATCTGGAAACACCATATATTTT. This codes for CASSEPETRNLFESGNTIYF.

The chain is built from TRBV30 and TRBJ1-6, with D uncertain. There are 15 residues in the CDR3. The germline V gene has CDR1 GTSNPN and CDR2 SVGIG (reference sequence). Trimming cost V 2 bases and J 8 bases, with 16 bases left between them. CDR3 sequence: CAWSPLDQKYSPLHF. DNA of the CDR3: TGTGCCTGGAGTCCCCTTGACCAAAAGTATTCACCCCTCCACTTT.

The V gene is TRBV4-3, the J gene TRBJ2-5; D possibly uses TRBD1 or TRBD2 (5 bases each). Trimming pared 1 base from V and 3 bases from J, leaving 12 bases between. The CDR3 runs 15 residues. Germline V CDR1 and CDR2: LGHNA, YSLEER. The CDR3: CASSQAGTGKETQYF. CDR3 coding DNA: TGCGCCAGCAGCCAAGCCGGGACGGGAAAAGAGACCCAGTACTTC.

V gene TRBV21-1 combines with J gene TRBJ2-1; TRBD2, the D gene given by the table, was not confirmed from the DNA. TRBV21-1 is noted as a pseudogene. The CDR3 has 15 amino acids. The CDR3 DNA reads TGTGCCAGCAGCAAATGCCTAGCGGGAGCCATTGAGCAGTTCTTC. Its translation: CASSKCLAGAIEQFF.

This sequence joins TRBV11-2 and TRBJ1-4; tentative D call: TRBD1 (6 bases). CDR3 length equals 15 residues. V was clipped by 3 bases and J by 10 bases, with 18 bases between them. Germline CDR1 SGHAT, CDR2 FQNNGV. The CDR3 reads CASSLGFTGNGKLFF. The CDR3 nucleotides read TGTGCCAGCAGCTTGGGGTTTACAGGGAACGGAAAACTGTTTTTT.

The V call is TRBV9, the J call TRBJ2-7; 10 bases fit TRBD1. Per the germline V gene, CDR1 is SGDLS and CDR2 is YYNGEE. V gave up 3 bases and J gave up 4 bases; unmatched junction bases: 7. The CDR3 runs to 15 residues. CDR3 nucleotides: TGTGCCAGCAGCGCGCGACAGGGGGCGGGGTACGAGCAGTACTTC. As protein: CASSARQGAGYEQYF.

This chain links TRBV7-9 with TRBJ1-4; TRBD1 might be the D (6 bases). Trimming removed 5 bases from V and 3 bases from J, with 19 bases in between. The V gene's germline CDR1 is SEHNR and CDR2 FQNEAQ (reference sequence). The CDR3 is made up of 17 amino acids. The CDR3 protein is CASSPWYTGNPNEKLFF. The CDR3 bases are TGTGCCAGCAGCCCGTGGTACACAGGGAACCCTAATGAAAAACTGTTTTTT.

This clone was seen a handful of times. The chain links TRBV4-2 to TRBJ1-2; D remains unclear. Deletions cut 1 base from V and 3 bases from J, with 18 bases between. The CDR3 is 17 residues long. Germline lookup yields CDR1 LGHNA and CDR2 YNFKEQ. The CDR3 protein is CASSQGSAPTRYYGYTF. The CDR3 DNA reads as TGTGCCAGCAGCCAAGGTTCGGCCCCCACCCGCTACTATGGCTACACCTTC.